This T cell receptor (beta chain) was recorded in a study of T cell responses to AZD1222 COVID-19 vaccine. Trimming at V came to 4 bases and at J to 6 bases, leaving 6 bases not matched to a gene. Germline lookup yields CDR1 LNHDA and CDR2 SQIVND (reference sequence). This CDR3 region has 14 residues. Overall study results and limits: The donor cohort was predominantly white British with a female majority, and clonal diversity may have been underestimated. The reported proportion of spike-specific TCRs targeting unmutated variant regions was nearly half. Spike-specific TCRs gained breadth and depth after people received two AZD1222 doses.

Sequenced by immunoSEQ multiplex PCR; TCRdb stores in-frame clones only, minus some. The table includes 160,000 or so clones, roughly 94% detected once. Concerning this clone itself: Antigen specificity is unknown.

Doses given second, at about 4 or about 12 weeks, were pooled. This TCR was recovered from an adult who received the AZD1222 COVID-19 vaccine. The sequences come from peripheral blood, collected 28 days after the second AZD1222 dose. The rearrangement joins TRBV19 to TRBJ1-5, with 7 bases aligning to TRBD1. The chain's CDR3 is CASSTQGYGQPQHF. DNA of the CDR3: TGTGCCAGTAGTACACAGGGGTATGGTCAGCCCCAGCATTTT.